Below, 15 T cell receptor beta chains from the same sample are listed, as sequenced in a study of blood T cells in healthy people across ages. Using a J-beta primer mix together with a sample-barcoded 5' primer, a second PCR was run for about 6 to 12 cycles. MiXCR, applied by TCRdb to the 5' RACE reads, yields one record per CDR3 protein. The sample holds some 1.7 million distinct CDR3 sequences; under 30% are singletons and the top ten take roughly 8.2%. Input material: blood. Source of these receptors: a woman aged 30 to 39 in good health.

This clonotype was seen repeatedly, ten times or more. V is TRBV12-3 or TRBV12-4 and J is TRBJ2-3; 10 bases agree with TRBD2. After removal of 7 bases from V and 6 bases from J, the junction contained 7 bases not matched to a gene. This CDR3 comprises 14 residues. The CDR3 spells CASNQLAGTDTQYF. CDR3 bases: TGTGCCAGCAACCAACTAGCGGGGACGGATACGCAGTATTTT.

This clonotype was picked up a small number of times. The CDR3 DNA sequence: TGTGCCAGCAGCTTAGGGGTGGTCGGTTCGGATACGCAGTATTTT. Its translation: CASSLGVVGSDTQYF. The V gene is TRBV7-3, the J gene TRBJ2-3; no definite D call. V was cut by 2 bases and J by 6 bases, with 15 bases left in between. CDR1 and CDR2 (germline): SGHTA, FQGTGA. This CDR3 spans 15 amino acids.

The V gene is TRBV28, the J gene TRBJ2-7; 8 positions agree with TRBD2. With V trimmed by 7 bases and J by 7 bases, 9 bases remained unmatched. Germline CDR1 and CDR2: MDHEN and SYDVKM. This CDR3 has 13 residues. The DNA for the CDR3 is TGTGCCAGCAAACCAGCGGGGGCCCCGGAGCAGTACTTC. Translated, it gives CASKPAGAPEQYF.

This clonotype was counted a few times. The chain has TRBV6-1 and TRBJ2-4; D not resolved. Germline V gene sequence: CDR1 MNHNS, CDR2 SASEGT. The CDR3 runs 11 residues. Trimming took off 4 bases at V and 8 bases at J, with 6 bases between the two ends. CDR3 nucleotides: TGTGCCAGCAGTGCCCGGTACATTCAGTACTTC. Translation gives CASSARYIQYF.

V gene TRBV6-4 combines with J gene TRBJ2-1; the D gene is possibly TRBD1 (5 bases). From germline, CDR1 is MRHNA and CDR2 SNTAGT. Deletions cut 6 bases from V and 8 bases from J, with 17 bases between. The CDR3 is made up of 14 amino acids. The chain's CDR3 is CASSREVGGYEQFF. The CDR3 DNA is TGTGCCAGCAGCAGGGAAGTCGGCGGATATGAGCAGTTCTTC.

This clonotype was seen ten or more times. This chain connects TRBV5-6 to TRBJ2-1; unclear D gene. From germline, CDR1 is SGHDT and CDR2 YYEEEE. The CDR3 has 15 amino acids. The V and J ends lost 1 base and 2 bases respectively, with 10 bases between them. The CDR3, as DNA: TGTGCCAGCAGCTTGTTACTGTCTGCCTACAATGAGCAGTTCTTC. It translates to CASSLLLSAYNEQFF. The whole variable domain, filled in from reference TRBV5-6 and TRBJ2-1, reads DAGVTQSPTHLIKTRGQQVTLRCSPKSGHDTVSWYQQALGQGPQFIFQYYEEEERQRGNFPDRFSGHQFPNYSSELNVNALLLGDSALYLCASSLLLSAYNEQFFGPGTRLTVL.

Ten or more counts support this clonotype. This rearrangement joins TRBV5-1 to TRBJ2-1; 10 bases align to TRBD2. Trimming took 3 bases from V and 5 from J; bases not matched to a gene: 11. Germline lookup yields CDR1 SGHRS and CDR2 YFSETQ. There are 17 residues in the CDR3. This chain's CDR3 is CASSSGLAVLRDNEQFF. The CDR3 nucleotides are TGCGCCAGCAGCTCTGGACTAGCGGTCCTAAGAGACAATGAGCAGTTCTTC.

The chain joins TRBV7-2 to TRBJ2-1, with TRBD2 matching over 9 bases. With 6 bases clipped from V and 8 bases from J, the junction kept 14 bases outside the gene matches. Germline V gives CDR1 SGHTA, CDR2 FQGNSA. CDR3 length: 16 residues. The CDR3: CASRALREGRDDEQFF. The DNA for the CDR3 is TGTGCCAGCAGGGCGCTGCGGGAGGGCCGGGACGATGAGCAGTTCTTC.

This CDR3 is CASSKTRTGGKNIQYF. For the CDR3, the DNA is TGCGCCAGCAGCAAAACCAGGACGGGGGGCAAAAACATTCAGTACTTC. This sequence joins TRBV4-1 and TRBJ2-4, with 7 bases lining up with TRBD2. Germline V gene sequence: CDR1 MGHRA, CDR2 YSYEKL. The CDR3 contains 16 residues. Trimming took 5 bases from V and 3 from J; bases not matched to a gene: 10.

The chain uses TRBV2 and TRBJ1-2; D not resolved. Germline V gives CDR1 SNHLY, CDR2 FYNNEI. CDR3 length: 13 amino acids. V was cut by 4 bases and J by 4 bases, with 10 bases left in between. CDR3 amino acids: CASSGTGIYGYTF. The CDR3 DNA reads TGTGCCAGCAGTGGGACGGGGATCTATGGCTACACCTTC.

This clonotype has just a few counts. The V and J genes are TRBV2 and TRBJ1-5; tentative D call: TRBD1 (6 bases). Trimming left V 5 bases short and J 4 bases short, with 12 bases between. This CDR3 has 14 residues. CDR1 SNHLY and CDR2 FYNNEI come from the germline V gene. In DNA, the CDR3 is TGTGCCAGCAGTTATAGGGGGGCAAATCAGCCCCAGCATTTT. It encodes CASSYRGANQPQHF.

This chain links TRBV5-5 with TRBJ1-4, with a tentative D call TRBD1 (5 bases). This CDR3 region has 14 residues. Germline CDR1 is SGHKS and CDR2 is YYEKEE (reference sequence). V gave up 4 bases and J gave up 8 bases, with 15 bases separating them. CDR3 region: CASSQAGRREKLFF. The CDR3 DNA reads TGTGCCAGCAGCCAAGCAGGGCGGCGGGAAAAACTGTTTTTT.

On this clonotype: At one boundary the junction diverges from the germline segment, which might be a read error. The rearrangement joins TRBV5-1 to TRBJ2-6, with D tentatively TRBD1 (5 bases). The CDR3 is made up of 17 amino acids. Germline V gives CDR1 SGHRS, CDR2 YFSETQ. The DNA for the CDR3 is TGCGCCAGCAGCTTGGATGCGATGGGCTCTGGGGCCAACGTCCCGACTTTC. Amino acids: CASSLDAMGSGANVPTF. The variable domain in full, completed from reference TRBV5-1 and TRBJ2-6, reads KAGVTQTPRYLIKTRGQQVTLSCSPISGHRSVSWYQQTPGQGLQFLFEYFSETQRNKGNFPGRFSGRQFSNSRSEMNVSTLELGDSALYLCASSLDAMGSGANVPTFGAGSRLTVL.

This chain links TRBV27 with TRBJ2-7, with D possibly being TRBD1 (5 bases). The CDR3 runs to 15 residues. CDR1 MNHEY and CDR2 SMNVEV come from the germline V gene (reference sequence). V lost 2 bases, J lost 2 bases, and 13 bases lay in between. The CDR3 DNA reads as TGTGCCAGCAGTTTAAAAAGTGGCAGGGCCTACGAGCAGTACTTC. It yields the protein CASSLKSGRAYEQYF.

V and J are TRBV2 and TRBJ2-1; TRBD2 matches at 9 bases. CDR3 length: 16 residues. With 0 bases clipped from V and 7 bases from J, the junction kept 7 bases outside the gene matches. The germline V gene encodes CDR1 SNHLY and CDR2 FYNNEI. The CDR3 DNA sequence: TGTGCCAGCAGTGAAGCGCGAGGGACTAGCCTAAATGAGCAGTTCTTC. It is translated as CASSEARGTSLNEQFF.